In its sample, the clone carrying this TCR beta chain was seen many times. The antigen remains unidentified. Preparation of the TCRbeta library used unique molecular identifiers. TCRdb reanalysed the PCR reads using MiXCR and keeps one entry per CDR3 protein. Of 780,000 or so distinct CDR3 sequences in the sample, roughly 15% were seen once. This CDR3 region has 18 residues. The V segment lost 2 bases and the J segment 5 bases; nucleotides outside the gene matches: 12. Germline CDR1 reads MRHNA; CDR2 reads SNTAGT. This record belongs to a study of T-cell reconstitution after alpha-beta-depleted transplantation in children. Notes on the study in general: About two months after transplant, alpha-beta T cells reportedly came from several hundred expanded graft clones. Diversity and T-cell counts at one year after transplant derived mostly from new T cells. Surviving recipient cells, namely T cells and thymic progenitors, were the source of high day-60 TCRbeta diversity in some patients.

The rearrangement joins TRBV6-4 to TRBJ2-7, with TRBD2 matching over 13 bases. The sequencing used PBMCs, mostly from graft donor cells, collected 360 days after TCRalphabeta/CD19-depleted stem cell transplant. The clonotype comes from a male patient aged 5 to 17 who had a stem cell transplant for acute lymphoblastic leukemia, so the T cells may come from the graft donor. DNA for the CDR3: TGTGCCAGCAGTGACCCGACCGGGACTAGCGGGAAAAGCCACGAGCAGTACTTC. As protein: CASSDPTGTSGKSHEQYF.